This T cell receptor (beta chain) came from a study of T cell responses to AZD1222 COVID-19 vaccine. Study-level results: All repertoire sampling was performed exclusively after the peak T cell response. Once two AZD1222 doses were given, Spike-specific TCR breadth and depth went up. Nearly half of spike-specific TCRs reportedly target unmutated variant regions.

Assay: immunoSEQ multiplex PCR; the TCRdb copy retains only in-frame clones and omits some. The profile shows roughly 150,000 clones, 70% to 90% of them singletons. On this clone itself: Its target is not known.

The CDR3 covers 13 residues. CDR1 is SQVTM, CDR2 ANQGSEA, per germline. V was pared by 3 bases and J by 0 bases, with 8 bases between. The receptor's source is an adult in good health. V usage is TRBV29-1 and J usage is TRBJ1-2; a possible D gene is TRBD1 (5 bases). The sample was peripheral blood, taken on day 0 of AZD1222 vaccination. The DNA of the CDR3 is TGCAGCGTTGAGGCAGGGACTAACTATGGCTACACCTTC. Its translation is CSVEAGTNYGYTF.